These T cell receptor beta chains were read from a single sample in a study of T cell repertoires in cytomegalovirus infection. Each CDR3 protein is one row after TCRdb ran MiXCR on the reads. The repertoire holds about 740,000 distinct CDR3 sequences, with roughly 35% as singletons. What was sequenced was PBMCs. The receptors derive from a human donor in good health (CMV status not recorded). Some clones in this sample may be carry-over from other donors' samples. Each CDR3 is given with its conserved first and last residue. The order of the fields is D gene, J gene, V gene, clone size, CDR3 DNA, CDR3 protein. The D gene is left open where the match is weak. The size field is filled for only some rows; it gives once, few, many or a size class.

NA	TRBJ2-7	TRBV5-1	NA	TGCGCCAGCAGCTTGGCCATAACCGGGACGGCAGCCTACGAGCAGTACTTC	CASSLAITGTAAYEQYF
NA	TRBJ2-3	TRBV5-4	NA	TGTGCCAGCAGCCCGGGACTGTCCTTTCGCACAGATACGCAGTATTTT	CASSPGLSFRTDTQYF
TRBD2	TRBJ2-1	TRBV7-9	NA	TGTGCCAGCAGCTTAGTAGGAGGGAGGGATGAGCAGTTCTTC	CASSLVGGRDEQFF
TRBD2	TRBJ2-1	TRBV12-3/TRBV12-4	NA	TGTGCCAGCAGGCCCGGCGGAGTGTGCGGGAGTGAGCAGTTCTTC	CASRPGGVCGSEQFF
TRBD1	TRBJ2-7	TRBV28	NA	TGTGCCAGCAGGTGGACAGGGGACTACGAGCAGTACTTC	CASRWTGDYEQYF
TRBD1	TRBJ2-7	TRBV7-9	few	TGTGCCAGCAGTTCCGGGGACAGGCCTTTCGAGCAGTACTTC	CASSSGDRPFEQYF
NA	TRBJ2-7	TRBV20-1	NA	TGCAGTGCTAGAGATCTCATGGAGGAGGGGGTGGCCTACGAGCAGTACTTC	CSARDLMEEGVAYEQYF
TRBD2	TRBJ2-7	TRBV20-1	NA	TGCAGTGCTAGAGACCAAATAGCGGGCACCACCTACGAGCAGTACTTC	CSARDQIAGTTYEQYF
NA	TRBJ2-7	TRBV7-2	many	TGTGCCAGCAGTAAGGGTCTGGGGACGCAGTACTTC	CASSKGLGTQYF
NA	TRBJ1-2	TRBV20-1	many	TGCAGTGCTAGGGACCCGAGCAGGGGAGGCTACACCTTC	CSARDPSRGGYTF
TRBD1	TRBJ2-1	TRBV11-2	NA	TGTGCCAGCAGCTTAATCTTCCGAAGGACAGGGGGGGGCAATGAGCAGTTCTTC	CASSLIFRRTGGGNEQFF
NA	TRBJ2-7	TRBV4-1	few	TGCGCCAGCAGCCAACCAGGGTTTAGCTACGAGCAGTACTTC	CASSQPGFSYEQYF
TRBD1	TRBJ2-5	TRBV5-6	NA	TGTGCCAGCAGCAAGACAGGGCTGAGGGACCAAGAGACCCAGTACTTC	CASSKTGLRDQETQYF
TRBD1	TRBJ1-1	TRBV15	NA	TGTGCCACCCGCCTGGGACAGCAGAACACTGAAGCTTTCTTT	CATRLGQQNTEAFF
NA	TRBJ1-5	TRBV27	NA	TGTGCCAGCAGTCGGTATTTCAATCAGCCCCAGCATTTT	CASSRYFNQPQHF
NA	TRBJ2-3	TRBV12-3/TRBV12-4	few	TGTGCCAGCAGCCTGGGAACAGGGAGTATCACAGATACGCAGTATTTT	CASSLGTGSITDTQYF
NA	TRBJ2-3	TRBV2	NA	TGTGCCAGCGGGGGGGGGGACACCATCTACACAGATACGCAGTATTTT	CASGGGDTIYTDTQYF
NA	TRBJ2-3	TRBV19	many	TGTGCCAGTAACCTCCTGGGTGGTACGCAGTATTTT	CASNLLGGTQYF
NA	TRBJ2-6	TRBV19	few	TGTGCCAGTACCCCACAAATTTCTGGGGCCAACGTCCTGACTTTC	CASTPQISGANVLTF
NA	TRBJ1-3	TRBV4-1	few	TGCGCCAGCAGCCAAGTAGGAACAGGGTCTGGAAACACCATATATTTT	CASSQVGTGSGNTIYF
NA	TRBJ2-2	TRBV6-5	few	TGTGCCAGCAGGGGGCGGGAACGGAACACCGGGGAGCTGTTTTTT	CASRGRERNTGELFF
NA	TRBJ2-1	TRBV7-8	many	TGTGCCAGCAGCCTCCCTCGATTGACGACGAACTCCTACAATGAGCAGTTCTTC	CASSLPRLTTNSYNEQFF
NA	TRBJ1-5	TRBV20-1	NA	TGCAGTGCTAGAGAAGAGGGCCGGACAGTCAATCAGCCCCAGCATTTT	CSAREEGRTVNQPQHF